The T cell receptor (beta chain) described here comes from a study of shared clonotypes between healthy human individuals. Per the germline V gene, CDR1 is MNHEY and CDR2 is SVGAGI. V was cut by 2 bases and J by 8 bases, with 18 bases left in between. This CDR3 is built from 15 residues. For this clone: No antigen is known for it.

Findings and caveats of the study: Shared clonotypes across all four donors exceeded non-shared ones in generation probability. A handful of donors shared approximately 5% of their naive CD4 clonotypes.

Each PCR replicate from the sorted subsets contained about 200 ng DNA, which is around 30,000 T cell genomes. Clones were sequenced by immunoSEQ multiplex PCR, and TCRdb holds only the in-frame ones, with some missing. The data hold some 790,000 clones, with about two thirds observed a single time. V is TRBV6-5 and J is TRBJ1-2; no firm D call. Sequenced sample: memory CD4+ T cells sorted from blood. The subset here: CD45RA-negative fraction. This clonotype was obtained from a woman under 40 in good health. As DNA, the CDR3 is TGTGCCAGCAGTTACAAGGGCAGTGATGGCTGGGGCTACACCTTC. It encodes CASSYKGSDGWGYTF.